A single sample is the source of the 27 T cell receptor beta chains below, sequenced in a study of human T cells and chemical hapten exposure. Using its own MiXCR run on the RACE reads, TCRdb lists one record per CDR3 protein. The data show more than 300,000 distinct CDR3 sequences, 4.5% to 5.5% seen once. Time point denoted: pre-sensitization, week 0. Treatment noted: therapeutic diphenylcyclopropenone sensitization with weekly scalp DPC. This specimen was whole blood, taken in connection with sensitization to the hapten diphenylcyclopropenone (DPC). These receptors were collected from a woman in her fifties or sixties with alopecia areata. Some clones in this sample may be carry-over from other donors' samples.

This clonotype was observed a handful of times. The chain has TRBV21-1 and TRBJ2-5; whether TRBD1, the table's D call, matches the DNA was not checked. TRBV21-1 constitutes a pseudogene. The CDR3 totals 15 residues. CDR3 residues: CASSKRQGVQETQYF. CDR3 sequence (DNA): TGTGCCAGCAGCAAAAGGCAGGGGGTTCAAGAGACCCAGTACTTC.

Many counts were recorded for this clonotype. The rearrangement uses TRBV10-2 and TRBJ2-5; TRBD2 matches 7 bases. Germline assignment: CDR1 WSHSY and CDR2 SAAADI. The length of the CDR3 is 15 residues. The junction had 11 bases not matched to a gene; V was cut back by 5 bases and J by 5 bases. CDR3 nucleotides: TGCGCCAGCAGTCCCCTAGCGGCTTTACTGGAGACCCAGTACTTC. It specifies CASSPLAALLETQYF.

This clonotype has ten or more counts. The chain links TRBV20-1 to TRBJ2-5, with 8 bases aligning to TRBD1. The trim removed 6 bases at V and 4 bases at J, leaving 4 bases unmatched. This CDR3 is 12 amino acids long. CDR1 and CDR2 (germline): DFQATT, SNEGSKA (reference sequence). The CDR3 loop reads CSAADRGETQYF. In nucleotides, the CDR3 is TGCAGTGCGGCAGACAGGGGAGAGACCCAGTACTTC.

This clonotype was observed a few times. The chain links TRBV28 to TRBJ1-1; D gene unclear. Trimming stripped 2 bases from V and 11 bases from J, with 15 bases between. The germline V gene encodes CDR1 MDHEN and CDR2 SYDVKM. The CDR3 has 13 amino acids. CDR3 in amino acids: CASSLVGSRNAFF. The CDR3, as DNA: TGTGCCAGCAGTTTAGTAGGGTCGCGGAACGCTTTCTTT.

This clonotype was seen repeatedly, ten times or more. CDR3 amino acids: CASSPAGGQPQHF. The CDR3 nucleotides read TGTGCCAGCAGCCCTGCGGGGGGCCAGCCCCAGCATTTT. The rearrangement links TRBV14 to TRBJ1-5; weak D call: TRBD1 (6 bases). V was cut by 4 bases and J by 7 bases, with 11 bases left in between. Germline V lookup: CDR1 SGHDN, CDR2 FVKESK. This CDR3 spans 13 amino acids.

In its sample, this clonotype was seen many times. The chain couples TRBV28 to TRBJ2-1, with D perhaps being TRBD1 or TRBD2 (5 bases each). CDR1 and CDR2 from the germline V gene are MDHEN and SYDVKM. The CDR3 is made up of 14 amino acids. The V gene lost 3 bases and the J gene lost 8 bases, with 14 bases spanning the gap. CDR3: CASSFTRPGHEQFF. CDR3 coding DNA: TGTGCCAGCAGTTTCACTAGGCCGGGGCATGAGCAGTTCTTC.

The rearrangement links TRBV20-1 to TRBJ1-1; D is perhaps TRBD1 (5 bases). CDR3 length: 12 residues. Germline-derived CDR1 and CDR2 are DFQATT and SNEGSKA (reference sequence). The V end was cut by 7 bases, the J end by 5 bases, with 14 bases between. CDR3 bases: TGCAGTGTCCCTTCCGGGGGTACTGAAGCTTTCTTT. As protein: CSVPSGGTEAFF.

The table lists this clonotype with many counts. V gene TRBV5-1 combines with J gene TRBJ2-7, with D tentatively TRBD1 (5 bases). Germline V gene data show CDR1 as SGHRS and CDR2 as YFSETQ. The CDR3 sequence is 14 residues long. V was shortened by 4 bases and J by 5 bases, with 16 bases between the two germline ends. The CDR3 loop reads CASSPGPGNNEQYF. As DNA, the CDR3 is TGCGCCAGCAGCCCTGGCCCAGGGAATAACGAGCAGTACTTC.

This chain joins TRBV7-9 and TRBJ1-1, with 7 bases matching TRBD1. This CDR3 contains 15 residues. Losses at the gene ends were 8 bases for V and 1 base for J; bases not matched to a gene: 10. The germline gives CDR1 SEHNR, CDR2 FQNEAQ (reference sequence). In DNA form, the CDR3 reads TGTGCCAGCGTTTTAAAGGGGGCAGAGAACACTGAAGCTTTCTTT. Protein sequence: CASVLKGAENTEAFF.

V usage is TRBV5-4 and J usage is TRBJ2-3; 15 bases line up with TRBD2. J was trimmed by 4 bases and V by 3 bases; bases with no gene match: 15. Germline loops: CDR1 SGHNT, CDR2 YYREEE (reference sequence). The CDR3 runs 20 residues. This CDR3 is CASSSRNGLAGGHLADTQYF. As DNA, the CDR3 is TGTGCCAGCAGCTCAAGAAACGGACTAGCGGGGGGGCACTTGGCAGATACGCAGTATTTT.

This clonotype has ten or more counts. The gene calls are TRBV5-1 and TRBJ2-6; TRBD2 agrees at 7 bases. J gave up 2 bases and V 3 bases, and 8 bases lay outside the gene matches. The CDR3 has 17 amino acids. Germline CDR1 and CDR2: SGHRS and YFSETQ. CDR3 loop: CASSSGGPSAGANVLTF. CDR3 sequence (DNA): TGCGCCAGCAGCTCGGGGGGACCGAGTGCTGGGGCCAACGTCCTGACTTTC.

This clonotype was picked up many times. The rearrangement joins TRBV7-8 to TRBJ2-7; TRBD2 aligns across 9 bases. J gave up 2 bases and V 1 base, and 6 bases lay outside the gene matches. Germline values: CDR1 SGHVS, CDR2 FQNEAQ. The CDR3 is made up of 16 amino acids. In DNA, the CDR3 is TGTGCCAGCAGCTTAGGTTCGACTAGCGGCCCCTACGAGCAGTACTTC. Protein product: CASSLGSTSGPYEQYF.

A few counts support this clonotype. The chain uses TRBV11-2 and TRBJ2-1, with D unclear. Germline loops: CDR1 SGHAT, CDR2 FQNNGV. The CDR3 sequence is 13 residues long. With 4 bases removed from V and 0 bases from J, the gap between germline ends came to 4 bases. The CDR3 DNA follows: TGTGCCAGCAGCTCAGCCTCCTACAATGAGCAGTTCTTC. It translates to CASSSASYNEQFF. The full variable domain, its missing parts supplied by reference TRBV11-2 and TRBJ2-1, is EAGVAQSPRYKIIEKRQSVAFWCNPISGHATLYWYQQILGQGPKLLIQFQNNGVVDDSQLPKDRFSAERLKGVDSTLKIQPAKLEDSAVYLCASSSASYNEQFFGPGTRLTVL.

This chain joins TRBV13 and TRBJ1-2; 8 positions agree with TRBD1. V was clipped by 4 bases and J by 4 bases; unmatched bases: 8. Germline loops: CDR1 PRHDT, CDR2 FYEKMQ (reference sequence). The CDR3 loop spans 15 amino acids. The CDR3, as DNA: TGTGCCAGCAGCTCCGGACAGGGATTGAGCTATGGCTACACCTTC. Its protein product is CASSSGQGLSYGYTF.

This clonotype was seen only a few times. This rearrangement joins TRBV29-1 to TRBJ2-7; the match to TRBD1 covers 9 bases. The V and J ends lost 3 bases and 2 bases, in that order; junction bases with no gene match: 5. Germline-derived CDR1 and CDR2 are SQVTM and ANQGSEA. The CDR3 loop spans 14 amino acids. The CDR3 loop reads CSVDTGTGTYEQYF. The CDR3, as DNA: TGCAGCGTTGATACCGGGACAGGGACCTACGAGCAGTACTTC.

In this sample, this clonotype turned up many times. The chain is built from TRBV2 and TRBJ2-2, with 7 positions matching TRBD1. CDR3 size: 15 residues. Germline loops: CDR1 SNHLY, CDR2 FYNNEI. The V gene end was trimmed by 5 bases and the J gene end by 6 bases; junction bases not matched to a gene: 9. As DNA, the CDR3 is TGTGCCAGCAGTCTTGACAGGGTCGAATCCGGGGAGCTGTTTTTT. Encoded protein: CASSLDRVESGELFF. The full variable domain, its missing parts supplied by reference TRBV2 and TRBJ2-2, is EPEVTQTPSHQVTQMGQEVILRCVPISNHLYFYWYRQILGQKVEFLVSFYNNEISEKSEIFDDQFSVERPDGSNFTLKIRSTKLEDSAMYFCASSLDRVESGELFFGEGSRLTVL.

This clonotype occurred many times. CDR3 sequence: CASTKNGRVTEQYF. CDR3 sequence (DNA): TGTGCCAGCACCAAAAACGGCAGGGTTACGGAGCAGTACTTC. The gene calls are TRBV6-6 and TRBJ2-7, with a weak D call TRBD1 (5 bases). CDR3 length: 14 residues. Per germline, CDR1 MNHNY and CDR2 SVGAGI (reference sequence). V dropped 7 bases and J dropped 7 bases, with 20 bases sitting between them.

This clonotype was seen ten or more times. This chain joins TRBV15 and TRBJ2-1; perhaps D is TRBD1 or TRBD2 (5 bases each). This CDR3 is 13 amino acids long. The V and J ends lost 4 bases and 5 bases respectively, with 9 bases between them. Germline loops: CDR1 LNHNV, CDR2 YYDKDF (reference sequence). In DNA form, the CDR3 reads TGTGCCACCAGCAACGGGGCTCACAATGAGCAGTTCTTC. Its translation: CATSNGAHNEQFF.

The table lists this clonotype with many counts. The V call is TRBV30, the J call TRBJ1-1; no firm D call. V was shortened by 2 bases and J by 3 bases, with 7 bases between the two germline ends. This CDR3 region has 12 residues. Germline V gene data show CDR1 as GTSNPN and CDR2 as SVGIG (reference sequence). The CDR3 reads CAWSRRDTEAFF. The CDR3, as DNA: TGTGCCTGGAGTCGTAGGGACACTGAAGCTTTCTTT.

This clonotype was recorded at least ten times. This chain joins TRBV7-8 and TRBJ2-6; D is undetermined. The CDR3 totals 17 residues. Germline V gene data show CDR1 as SGHVS and CDR2 as FQNEAQ. Trimming cost V 2 bases and J 0 bases, with 11 bases left between them. In DNA form, the CDR3 reads TGTGCCAGCAGCTTAATCTTAACTTACTCTGGGGCCAACGTCCTGACTTTC. Protein product: CASSLILTYSGANVLTF.

In its sample, this clonotype was seen a few times. The chain employs TRBV10-3 and TRBJ1-1; D may be TRBD1 (5 bases). CDR3 length equals 15 residues. From germline, CDR1 is ENHRY and CDR2 SYGVKD. The V end was cut by 3 bases, the J end by 1 base, with 12 bases between. The chain's CDR3 is CAISDRAEENTEAFF. The DNA for the CDR3 is TGTGCCATCAGTGACAGGGCCGAGGAGAACACTGAAGCTTTCTTT.

The table lists this clonotype with many counts. The gene calls are TRBV9 and TRBJ1-1; TRBD1 might be the D (6 bases). Trimming cost V 7 bases and J 8 bases, with 12 bases left between them. There are 11 residues in the CDR3. Germline V lookup: CDR1 SGDLS, CDR2 YYNGEE. The CDR3 DNA sequence: TGTGCCAGCCATTCCGGGACAGAAGCTTTCTTT. This gives the protein CASHSGTEAFF. The full variable domain, with the rest looked up from reference TRBV9 and TRBJ1-1, is DSGVTQTPKHLITATGQRVTLRCSPRSGDLSVYWYQQSLDQGLQFLIQYYNGEERAKGNILERFSAQQFPDLHSELNLSSLELGDSALYFCASHSGTEAFFGQGTRLTVV.

The rearrangement uses TRBV4-3 and TRBJ2-7; D is unclear. Germline-derived CDR1 and CDR2 are LGHNA and YSLEER. The CDR3 runs 15 residues. Deletions cut 0 bases from V and 7 bases from J, with 16 bases between. The chain's CDR3 is CASSQDDGLSREQYF. The DNA of the CDR3 is TGCGCCAGCAGCCAAGATGACGGCCTCTCTAGGGAGCAGTACTTC.

This clonotype was seen only a few times. The chain uses TRBV27 and TRBJ1-5, with D possibly TRBD1 on 5 matching bases. CDR3 length: 14 residues. The V end was cut by 4 bases, the J end by 3 bases, with 10 bases between. Germline CDR1 is MNHEY and CDR2 is SMNVEV (reference sequence). This CDR3 reads CASSSGRFNQPQHF. The CDR3 DNA sequence: TGTGCCAGCAGTTCGGGGCGGTTCAATCAGCCCCAGCATTTT.

V is TRBV24-1 and J is TRBJ2-1; TRBD1 aligns across 8 bases. This CDR3 has 16 amino acids. Germline assignment: CDR1 KGHDR and CDR2 SFDVKD. V dropped 1 base and J dropped 4; count of bases not matched to a gene: 5. Here the CDR3 DNA reads TGTGCCACCAGTGATTTCCCCGGACAGGGATACAATGAGCAGTTCTTC. As protein: CATSDFPGQGYNEQFF.

This clonotype was detected ten times or more. The chain couples TRBV2 to TRBJ2-1; 10 positions agree with TRBD2. Germline CDR1 reads SNHLY; CDR2 reads FYNNEI. Trimming cost V 2 bases and J 6 bases; bases outside gene matches: 4. The CDR3 spans 15 residues. The CDR3 reads CASSEMSGGANEQFF. CDR3 bases: TGTGCCAGCAGTGAAATGAGCGGGGGGGCCAATGAGCAGTTCTTC.

This clonotype was recorded many times. The chain links TRBV2 to TRBJ2-3; a weak D match, TRBD1 (6 bases). This CDR3 has 13 amino acids. Germline values: CDR1 SNHLY, CDR2 FYNNEI. Trimming cost V 5 bases and J 3 bases, with 9 bases left between them. The CDR3 DNA reads as TGTGCCAGCAGTCAGGGGTTTACAGATACGCAGTATTTT. This translates into CASSQGFTDTQYF. Using reference TRBV2 and TRBJ2-3 for the parts outside the CDR3, the full variable domain is EPEVTQTPSHQVTQMGQEVILRCVPISNHLYFYWYRQILGQKVEFLVSFYNNEISEKSEIFDDQFSVERPDGSNFTLKIRSTKLEDSAMYFCASSQGFTDTQYFGPGTRLTVL.